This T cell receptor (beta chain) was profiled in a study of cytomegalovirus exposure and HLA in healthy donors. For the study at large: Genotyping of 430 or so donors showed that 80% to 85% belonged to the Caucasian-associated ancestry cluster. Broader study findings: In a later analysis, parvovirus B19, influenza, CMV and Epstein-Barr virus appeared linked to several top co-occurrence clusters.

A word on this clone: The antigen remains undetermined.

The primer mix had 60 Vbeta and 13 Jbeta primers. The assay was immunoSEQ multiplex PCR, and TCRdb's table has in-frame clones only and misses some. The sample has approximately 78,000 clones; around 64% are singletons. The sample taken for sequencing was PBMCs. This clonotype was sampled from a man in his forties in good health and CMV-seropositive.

The CDR3 region has the DNA TGCGCCAGCTCAGGGGGCGTGAACACTGAAGCTTTCTTT. The encoded protein is CASSGGVNTEAFF. The chain couples TRBV5-1 to TRBJ1-1, with 8 bases that match TRBD1. CDR3 length: 13 residues. Germline V gene lookup returns CDR1 SGHRS and CDR2 YFSETQ. Trimming removed 7 bases from V and 0 bases from J; junction bases left unmatched: 2.